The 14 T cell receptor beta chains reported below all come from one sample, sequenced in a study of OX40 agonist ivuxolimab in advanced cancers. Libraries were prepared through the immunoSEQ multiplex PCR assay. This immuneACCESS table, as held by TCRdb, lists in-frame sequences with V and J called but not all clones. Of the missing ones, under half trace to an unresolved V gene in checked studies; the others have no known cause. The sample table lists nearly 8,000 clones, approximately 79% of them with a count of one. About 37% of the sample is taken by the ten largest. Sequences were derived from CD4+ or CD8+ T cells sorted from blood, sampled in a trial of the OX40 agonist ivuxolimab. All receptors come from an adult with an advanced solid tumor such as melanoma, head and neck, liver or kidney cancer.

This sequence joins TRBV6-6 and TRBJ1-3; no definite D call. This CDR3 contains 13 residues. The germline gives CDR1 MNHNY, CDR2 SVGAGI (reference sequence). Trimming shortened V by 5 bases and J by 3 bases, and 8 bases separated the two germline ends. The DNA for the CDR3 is TGTGCCAGCAGTGGAGACCTTGGAAACACCATATATTTT. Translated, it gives CASSGDLGNTIYF.

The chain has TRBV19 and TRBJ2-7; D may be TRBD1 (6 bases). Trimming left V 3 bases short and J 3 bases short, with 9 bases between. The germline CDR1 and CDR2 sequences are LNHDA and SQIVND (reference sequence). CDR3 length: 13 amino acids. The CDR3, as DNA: TGTGCCAGTAGTATTTCCAGGGGCTACGAGCAGTACTTC. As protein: CASSISRGYEQYF.

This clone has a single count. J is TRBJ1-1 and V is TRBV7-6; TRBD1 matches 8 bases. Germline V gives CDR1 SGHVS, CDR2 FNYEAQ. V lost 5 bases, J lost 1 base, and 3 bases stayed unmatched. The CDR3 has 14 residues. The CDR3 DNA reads TGTGCCAGCAGCCGAACAGGGGGGAACACTGAAGCTTTCTTT. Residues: CASSRTGGNTEAFF.

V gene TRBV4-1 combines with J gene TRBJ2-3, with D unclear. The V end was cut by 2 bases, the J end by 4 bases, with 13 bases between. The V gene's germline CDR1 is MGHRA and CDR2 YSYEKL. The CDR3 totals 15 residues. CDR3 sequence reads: CASSQYFSGADTQYF. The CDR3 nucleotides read TGCGCCAGCAGCCAATACTTTTCTGGGGCAGATACGCAGTATTTT.

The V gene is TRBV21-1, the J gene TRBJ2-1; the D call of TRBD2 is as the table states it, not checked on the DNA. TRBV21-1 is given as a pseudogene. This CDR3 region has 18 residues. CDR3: CASSRGLAGEVRYNEQFF. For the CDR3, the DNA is TGTGCCAGCAGCCGAGGACTAGCGGGGGAGGTTAGGTACAATGAGCAGTTCTTC.

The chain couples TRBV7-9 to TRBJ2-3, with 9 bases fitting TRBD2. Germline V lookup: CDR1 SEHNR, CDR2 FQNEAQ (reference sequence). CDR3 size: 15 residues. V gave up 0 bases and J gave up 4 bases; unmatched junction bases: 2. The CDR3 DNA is TGTGCCAGCAGCTTAGCACTAGCGGGTGCAGATACGCAGTATTTT. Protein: CASSLALAGADTQYF. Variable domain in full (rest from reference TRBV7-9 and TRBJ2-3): DTGVSQNPRHKITKRGQNVTFRCDPISEHNRLYWYRQTLGQGPEFLTYFQNEAQLEKSRLLSDRFSAERPKGSFSTLEIQRTEQGDSAMYLCASSLALAGADTQYFGPGTRLTVL.

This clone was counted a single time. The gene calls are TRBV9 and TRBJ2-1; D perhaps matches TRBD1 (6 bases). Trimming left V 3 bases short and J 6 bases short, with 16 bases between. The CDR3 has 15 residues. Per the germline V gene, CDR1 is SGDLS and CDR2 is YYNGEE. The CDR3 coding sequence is TGTGCCAGCAGCGCGTGGGGAACAGGGAGCAATGAGCAGTTCTTC. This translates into CASSAWGTGSNEQFF.

The CDR3 DNA follows: TGTGCCTGGAGTTTAACAGGGAGGGTGCTCGAGCAGTACTTC. Translated: CAWSLTGRVLEQYF. The chain combines TRBV30 with TRBJ2-7; D might be TRBD2 (7 bases). Germline CDR1 is GTSNPN and CDR2 is SVGIG (reference sequence). This CDR3 is built from 14 residues. V was clipped by 2 bases and J by 6 bases, with 17 bases between them.

The CDR3 nucleotides read TGTGCCAGCAACCCCGGGAGGGTAGTACCCGGGGAGCTGTTTTTT. It codes for CASNPGRVVPGELFF. This chain joins TRBV2 and TRBJ2-2, with TRBD2 matching 8 bases. This CDR3 region has 15 residues. V lost 7 bases, J lost 6 bases, and 10 bases stayed unmatched. Germline CDR1 is SNHLY and CDR2 is FYNNEI.

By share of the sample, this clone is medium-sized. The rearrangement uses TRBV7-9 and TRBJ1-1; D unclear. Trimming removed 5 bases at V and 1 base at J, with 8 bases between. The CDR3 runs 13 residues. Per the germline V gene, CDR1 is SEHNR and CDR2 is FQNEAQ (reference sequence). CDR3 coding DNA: TGTGCCAGCAGCCCACCGGGGAACACTGAAGCTTTCTTT. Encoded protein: CASSPPGNTEAFF.

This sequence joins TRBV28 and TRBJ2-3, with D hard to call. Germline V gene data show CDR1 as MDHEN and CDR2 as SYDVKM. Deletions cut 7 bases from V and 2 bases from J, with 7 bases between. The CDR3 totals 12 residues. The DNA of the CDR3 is TGTGCCAGCAACGCCTTCACAGATACGCAGTATTTT. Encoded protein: CASNAFTDTQYF.

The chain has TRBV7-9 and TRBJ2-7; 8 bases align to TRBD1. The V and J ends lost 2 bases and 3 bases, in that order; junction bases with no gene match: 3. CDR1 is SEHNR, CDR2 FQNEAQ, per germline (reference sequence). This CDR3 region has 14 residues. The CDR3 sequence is CASSLTQGVYEQYF. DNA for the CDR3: TGTGCCAGCAGCTTAACACAGGGGGTCTACGAGCAGTACTTC.

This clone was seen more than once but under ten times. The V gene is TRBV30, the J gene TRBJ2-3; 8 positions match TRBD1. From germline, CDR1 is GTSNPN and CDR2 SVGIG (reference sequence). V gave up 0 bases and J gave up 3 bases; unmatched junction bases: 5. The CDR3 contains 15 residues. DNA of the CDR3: TGTGCCTGGAGTGTACTGTGGACAGGGACAGATACGCAGTATTTT. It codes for CAWSVLWTGTDTQYF.

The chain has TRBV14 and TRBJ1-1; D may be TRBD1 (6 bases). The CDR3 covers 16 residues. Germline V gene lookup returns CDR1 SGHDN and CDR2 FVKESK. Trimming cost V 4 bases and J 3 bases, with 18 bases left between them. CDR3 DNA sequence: TGTGCCAGCAGCCCTGGGGGGCAGGGGTGGTACACTGAAGCTTTCTTT. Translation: CASSPGGQGWYTEAFF.